Following are 26 T cell receptor beta chains from one sample sequenced in a study of radiation and T cells in renal cell carcinoma. Assay used: immunoSEQ multiplex PCR; TCRdb lists only in-frame clones, some missing. The data hold 150,000 or so clones, with roughly 84% observed a single time. Stated time point: baseline pretreatment blood. Treatment meaning: 15 Gy SBRT to primary tumor, nephrectomy 4 weeks later. The material sequenced was blood, taken from a patient whose treatment included radiotherapy and nephrectomy. These receptors originate from a woman aged 45-60 years with renal cell carcinoma.

The gene calls are TRBV5-1 and TRBJ1-4; possibly TRBD1 for D (5 bases). The CDR3 runs 16 residues. Trimming stripped 6 bases from V and 1 base from J, with 16 bases between. Per the germline V gene, CDR1 is SGHRS and CDR2 is YFSETQ. CDR3 in DNA: TGCGCCAGCAAACGGGGGGAAAAAAAAACTAATGAAAAACTGTTTTTT. Translation gives CASKRGEKKTNEKLFF.

The V and J genes are TRBV30 and TRBJ2-3, with 12 bases fitting TRBD2. V shed 0 bases and J 5 bases; nucleotides not matched to a gene: 6. The CDR3 is 16 amino acids. From germline, CDR1 is GTSNPN and CDR2 SVGIG (reference sequence). The chain's CDR3 is CAWSVTSGGPIDTQYF. The CDR3 coding sequence is TGTGCCTGGAGTGTAACTAGCGGGGGGCCGATAGATACGCAGTATTTT.

The count of this clone is one. This chain uses TRBV6-4 with TRBJ2-1, with 10 bases aligning to TRBD2. Germline lookup yields CDR1 MRHNA and CDR2 SNTAGT. This CDR3 region has 13 residues. After removal of 6 bases from V and 6 bases from J, the junction contained 2 bases not matched to a gene. The CDR3 bases are TGTGCCAGCAGAGCTAGCGGGGGCAATGAGCAGTTCTTC. Amino acid sequence: CASRASGGNEQFF.

The CDR3 loop reads CAISESAGGNTGELFF. CDR3 sequence (DNA): TGTGCCATCAGTGAGTCGGCGGGGGGGAACACCGGGGAGCTGTTTTTT. The chain employs TRBV10-3 and TRBJ2-2; 8 nucleotides agree with TRBD2. CDR1 is ENHRY, CDR2 SYGVKD, per germline. The CDR3 consists of 16 residues. Trimming at V came to 0 bases and at J to 1 base, leaving 1 base not matched to a gene.

The rearrangement joins TRBV27 to TRBJ1-2; 9 nucleotides align to TRBD1. Germline CDR1 and CDR2: MNHEY and SMNVEV (reference sequence). Trimming took 5 bases from V and 4 from J; bases not matched to a gene: 11. This CDR3 has 16 amino acids. The CDR3 DNA follows: TGTGCCAGCAGTCTAACCCCGGACAGGGGCCTCTATGGCTACACCTTC. Translation gives CASSLTPDRGLYGYTF.

There are a few counts of this clone. This chain uses TRBV7-8 with TRBJ1-1, with a possible D match to TRBD1 (6 bases). V lost 4 bases to trimming and J lost 3 bases, with 12 bases between them. The CDR3 runs to 14 residues. CDR1 and CDR2 from the germline V gene are SGHVS and FQNEAQ. The CDR3: CASSWTVLDTEAFF. CDR3 coding DNA: TGTGCCAGCAGCTGGACAGTATTGGACACTGAAGCTTTCTTT.

This clone was detected once. The chain combines TRBV11-2 with TRBJ2-3, with D perhaps TRBD1 or TRBD2 (5 bases each). The CDR3 runs 15 residues. CDR1 SGHAT and CDR2 FQNNGV come from the germline V gene. V was clipped by 0 bases and J by 9 bases, with 16 bases between them. The CDR3 coding sequence is TGTGCCAGCAGCTTAGATCGTCGTAGGTGGGACACGCAGTATTTT. Translated: CASSLDRRRWDTQYF.

This chain connects TRBV19 to TRBJ1-3; D ambiguous. Germline loops: CDR1 LNHDA, CDR2 SQIVND (reference sequence). The CDR3 extends over 15 amino acids. The V end was cut by 5 bases, the J end by 2 bases, with 13 bases between. The CDR3 protein is CASSLAHDPGNTIYF. Written as DNA, the CDR3 is TGTGCCAGTAGTTTGGCCCACGATCCTGGAAACACCATATATTTT.

Details on this clone: One end of the junction is discordant with germline, which a read error may explain. The V call is TRBV7-7, the J call TRBJ2-5, with a weak D call TRBD2 (5 bases). Germline CDR1 SSHAT, CDR2 FNYEAQ (reference sequence). CDR3 size: 14 residues. In DNA form, the CDR3 reads TGTGCTAGCAGCTTATACGGGAACCAAGAGACCCAGTACTTC. Its protein is CASSLYGNQETQYF.

The V and J genes are TRBV6-1 and TRBJ1-6; 8 bases are a match to TRBD1. Germline V CDR1 and CDR2: MNHNS, SASEGT. V gave up 3 bases and J gave up 10 bases; unmatched junction bases: 11. This CDR3 contains 16 residues. The CDR3 sequence is CASSDSGTGHASPLHF. The CDR3 DNA reads TGTGCCAGCAGTGATTCCGGGACAGGTCACGCATCACCCCTCCACTTT.

This clone was observed a handful of times. V and J are TRBV27 and TRBJ1-2, with 7 nucleotides matching TRBD1. The V gene end was trimmed by 6 bases and the J gene end by 7 bases; junction bases not matched to a gene: 20. Germline V gene sequence: CDR1 MNHEY, CDR2 SMNVEV (reference sequence). The CDR3 covers 17 residues. The CDR3 coding sequence is TGTGCCAGCAGAACCCGGGACAGTGTTTTAGGAAGAAGTGGCTACACCTTC. This sequence encodes CASRTRDSVLGRSGYTF.

This chain uses TRBV4-3 with TRBJ2-6, with D uncertain. CDR1 is LGHNA, CDR2 YSLEER, per germline. The CDR3 runs to 17 residues. The V and J ends lost 5 bases and 0 bases respectively, with 14 bases between them. CDR3 protein: CASSARTFTSGANVLTF. The CDR3 region has the DNA TGCGCCAGCAGCGCGAGGACCTTCACCTCTGGGGCCAACGTCCTGACTTTC.

The J gene is TRBJ1-2, the V gene TRBV13, with D perhaps TRBD1 (6 bases). V was cut by 3 bases and J by 5 bases, with 13 bases left in between. Germline CDR1 PRHDT, CDR2 FYEKMQ (reference sequence). The CDR3 totals 14 residues. The CDR3 spells CASSLGSGTYGYTF. Here the CDR3 DNA reads TGTGCCAGCAGCTTGGGCAGTGGGACATATGGCTACACCTTC.

The rearrangement links TRBV10-3 to TRBJ2-7, with D uncertain. Germline V gives CDR1 ENHRY, CDR2 SYGVKD. The CDR3 has 12 residues. The ends were cut back, 2 bases at V and 7 bases at J, with 9 bases in the middle. The CDR3 protein is CAISEPPGEQYF. The CDR3 nucleotides read TGTGCCATCAGTGAGCCTCCCGGGGAGCAGTACTTC.

The rearrangement links TRBV7-2 to TRBJ2-5; TRBD2 aligns across 7 bases. Germline V gene lookup returns CDR1 SGHTA and CDR2 FQGNSA. The CDR3 covers 13 residues. The V gene end was trimmed by 5 bases and the J gene end by 4 bases; junction bases not matched to a gene: 4. CDR3 bases: TGTGCCAGCAGCGGGGGGAGGGGAGAGACCCAGTACTTC. Translation gives CASSGGRGETQYF. The full variable domain, completed using reference TRBV7-2 and TRBJ2-5, is GAGVSQSPSNKVTEKGKDVELRCDPISGHTALYWYRQSLGQGLEFLIYFQGNSAPDKSGLPSDRFSAERTGGSVSTLTIQRTQQEDSAVYLCASSGGRGETQYFGPGTRLLVL.

V gene TRBV6-5 combines with J gene TRBJ1-2; the D gene is possibly TRBD1 (6 bases). The CDR3 extends over 14 amino acids. V gave up 6 bases and J gave up 2 bases, with 13 bases separating them. Germline values: CDR1 MNHEY, CDR2 SVGAGI. Here the CDR3 reads CASSRDRRNYGYTF. In DNA form, the CDR3 reads TGTGCCAGCAGCCGAGACAGGCGCAACTATGGCTACACCTTC.

As regards this clone: The conserved phenylalanine or tryptophan normally closing the CDR3 is absent here, so this likely arose from a read error. The chain uses TRBV7-2 and TRBJ1-1, with D unresolved. Per germline, CDR1 SGHTA and CDR2 FQGNSA. This CDR3 is 13 amino acids long. V gave up 2 bases and J gave up 1 base, with 5 bases separating them. The CDR3 DNA follows: TGTGCCAGCAGCTTAACAGAGAACACTGAAGCTTTCCTT. Translated: CASSLTENTEAFL.

The V and J genes are TRBV5-1 and TRBJ2-5; D is unclear. Germline CDR1 reads SGHRS; CDR2 reads YFSETQ. Trimming took off 4 bases at V and 2 bases at J, with 15 bases between the two ends. This CDR3 is 15 amino acids long. CDR3 coding DNA: TGCGCCAGCAGCCCCTCGGGTAGGGCGCAAGAGACCCAGTACTTC. Translation gives CASSPSGRAQETQYF.

This clone appeared a few times. CDR3 coding DNA: TGTGCCAGCAGCTTGGAGCTGGGGTTGAACACCGGGGAGCTGTTTTTT. Protein product: CASSLELGLNTGELFF. The chain uses TRBV5-8 and TRBJ2-2, with D unclear. CDR3 length: 16 amino acids. Germline lookup yields CDR1 SGHTS and CDR2 YDEGEE. The V gene lost 0 bases and the J gene lost 1 base, with 10 bases spanning the gap.

The rearrangement links TRBV2 to TRBJ2-5, with a weak D call TRBD2 (5 bases). The J call may be mistaken, given a closer DNA end match to TRBJ2-7. Germline V gene sequence: CDR1 SNHLY, CDR2 FYNNEI. The CDR3 loop spans 14 amino acids. This chain's CDR3 is CASSLDPPGYEQYF. CDR3 DNA: TGTGCCAGCAGTCTGGACCCACCGGGGTACGAGCAGTACTTC.

This sequence joins TRBV6-1 and TRBJ2-3, with 12 bases identical to TRBD2. The CDR3 is 15 amino acids. In germline, CDR1 is MNHNS, CDR2 SASEGT. With V trimmed by 5 bases and J by 1 base, 1 base remained unmatched. The CDR3 reads CASSRLAGGTDTQYF. As DNA, the CDR3 is TGTGCCAGCAGTAGACTAGCGGGGGGCACAGATACGCAGTATTTT.

The J gene is TRBJ1-5, the V gene TRBV2, with 7 bases lining up with TRBD1. Germline lookup yields CDR1 SNHLY and CDR2 FYNNEI. V shed 6 bases, J shed 6 bases, and the junction held 11 bases outside the gene matches. The CDR3 spans 15 residues. CDR3 protein: CASRRQGLERQPQHF. The DNA of the CDR3 is TGTGCCAGCAGGAGACAGGGTTTGGAGCGTCAGCCCCAGCATTTT.

The chain joins TRBV7-3 to TRBJ2-7, with D perhaps matching TRBD1 or TRBD2 (5 bases each). The germline V and J ends were trimmed by 5 bases and 10 bases, with 18 bases remaining between them. From germline, CDR1 is SGHTA and CDR2 FQGTGA. The CDR3 spans 13 residues. CDR3: CASSPGAERGQYF. CDR3 nucleotides: TGTGCCAGCAGCCCTGGAGCAGAGAGGGGCCAGTACTTC.

The genes are TRBV9 and TRBJ2-2; a possible D gene is TRBD2 (5 bases). The ends were cut back, 1 base at V and 6 bases at J, with 10 bases in the middle. The CDR3 consists of 14 residues. Germline loops: CDR1 SGDLS, CDR2 YYNGEE. This CDR3 is CASSVRGGAGELFF. The CDR3 nucleotides are TGTGCCAGCAGCGTACGGGGTGGCGCCGGGGAGCTGTTTTTT.

The rearrangement links TRBV6-5 to TRBJ2-3, with 7 bases lining up with TRBD2. V lost 7 bases and J lost 4; bases outside the gene matches: 8. CDR1 MNHEY and CDR2 SVGAGI come from the germline V gene. This CDR3 region has 14 residues. Here the CDR3 reads CASKASGSADTQYF. The CDR3 nucleotides read TGTGCCAGCAAGGCTAGCGGATCCGCAGATACGCAGTATTTT.

The gene calls are TRBV29-1 and TRBJ2-3; 7 bases line up with TRBD2. With 3 bases clipped from V and 4 bases from J, the junction kept 4 bases outside the gene matches. Germline-derived CDR1 and CDR2 are SQVTM and ANQGSEA. CDR3 length equals 13 residues. In DNA, the CDR3 is TGCAGCGTTGAGGGGGGGGACGCAGATACGCAGTATTTT. Residues: CSVEGGDADTQYF.